The text below deals with one T cell receptor (beta chain). CDR1 is MDHEN and CDR2 is SYDVKM in the germline V gene. The germline V and J ends were trimmed by 6 bases and 3 bases, with 15 bases remaining between them. The CDR3 sequence is 14 residues long. This entry comes from a study of shared clonotypes between healthy human individuals. Naive CD8 cells comprised CD45RO-negative, CCR7-positively selected cells, excluding terminally differentiated effector memory CD45RA+ cells. TCRdb's copy holds only in-frame clones and misses some; the assay was immunoSEQ multiplex PCR. The table has some 580,000 clones, nearly 98% seen once; the top ten hold 0.3% to 0.35%.

The TCR was taken from a man in his thirties or forties in good health. The sequenced sample was naive CD8+ T cells sorted from blood. The chain recombines TRBV28 with TRBJ2-7; maybe TRBD1 (6 bases). DNA of the CDR3: TGTGCCAGCAGGAATAGGGGGTCGTACTACGAGCAGTACTTC. Its protein is CASRNRGSYYEQYF.